The TCR beta chain under discussion was sequenced for a study of blood T cell repertoires in COVID-19. Patients from Seattle were sampled longitudinally, starting during active infection. This clone was counted once. Per the germline V gene, CDR1 is WSHSY and CDR2 is SAAADI. With 0 bases removed from V and 4 bases from J, the gap between germline ends came to 13 bases. CDR3 length: 16 amino acids. The method was immunoSEQ multiplex PCR; TCRdb's version includes in-frame clones alone and lacks a portion of them. Among almost 250,000 clones listed, roughly 86% were seen once. V is TRBV10-2 and J is TRBJ1-5; D not certain. The sequence derives from a woman older than 75 with COVID-19, enrolled during active disease. Material: peripheral blood. In DNA form, the CDR3 reads TGCGCCAGCAGTGAGTCGAATGGGCACGGTAATCAGCCCCAGCATTTT. This translates into CASSESNGHGNQPQHF.